This T cell receptor beta chain was captured in a study of blood T cell repertoires in COVID-19. Study background: Nucleic acid was either cDNA or gDNA, and it came from T cells, B-cell-depleted T cells, or PBMCs.

Seattle researchers signed up patients amid active infection and tracked them longitudinally. In germline, CDR1 is MRHNA, CDR2 SNTAGT. Trimming at V came to 6 bases and at J to 4 bases, leaving 5 bases not matched to a gene. The CDR3 covers 16 residues. As originally analysed: Reference gene primer amplification gave nucleated cell count estimates. This table comes from immunoSEQ multiplex PCR, and its TCRdb copy is limited to in-frame clones, with some not included. Clone size and the V and J calls come from that table; the DNA yielded D and trimming. The sample lists approximately 250,000 clones; about 93% were seen once.

The sequencing sample was made of peripheral blood. This rearrangement joins TRBV6-4 to TRBJ2-3, with 15 positions matching TRBD2. This sequence was found in a man aged 25 to 40 with COVID-19, enrolled during active disease. The CDR3 spells CASSPGLAGGPDTQYF. CDR3 bases: TGTGCCAGCAGCCCGGGACTAGCGGGGGGCCCAGATACGCAGTATTTT.